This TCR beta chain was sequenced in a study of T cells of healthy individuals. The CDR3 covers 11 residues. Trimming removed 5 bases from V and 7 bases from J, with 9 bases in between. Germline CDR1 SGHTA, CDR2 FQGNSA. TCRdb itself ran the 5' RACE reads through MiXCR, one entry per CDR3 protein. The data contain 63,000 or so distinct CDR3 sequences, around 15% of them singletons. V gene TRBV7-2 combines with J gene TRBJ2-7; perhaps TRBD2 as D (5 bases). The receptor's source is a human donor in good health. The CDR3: CASSIQREQYF. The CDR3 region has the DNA TGTGCCAGCAGCATACAGCGGGAGCAGTACTTC.